These 15 T cell receptor beta chains share one sample of origin, sequenced in a study of cytomegalovirus exposure and HLA in healthy donors. With 60 Vbeta and 13 Jbeta primers, the PCR was carried out. Data came from immunoSEQ multiplex PCR; TCRdb stores just in-frame clones and leaves some out. Of about 67,000 clones detected, over 75% appear once; the ten largest clones hold 9.5% to 13%. The sample consisted of PBMCs. The receptors were sampled from a woman in her twenties or thirties in good health and CMV-seropositive.

This clone was seen only once. This chain uses TRBV4-2 with TRBJ2-1, with D possibly TRBD2 on 6 matching bases. The CDR3 runs to 19 residues. The germline V and J ends were trimmed by 2 bases and 0 bases, with 20 bases remaining between them. CDR1 is LGHNA, CDR2 YNFKEQ, per germline. The chain's CDR3 is CASSQRTGSSDSSYNEQFF. The CDR3 nucleotides read TGTGCCAGCAGCCAACGAACCGGATCTAGCGACAGCTCCTACAATGAGCAGTTCTTC.

The chain links TRBV29-1 to TRBJ1-2; 12 nucleotides agree with TRBD1. V was pared by 7 bases and J by 2 bases, with 2 bases of the junction left unmatched. CDR1 is SQVTM, CDR2 ANQGSEA, per germline. CDR3 size: 13 residues. CDR3 residues: CSGGQGANYGYTF. The CDR3, as DNA: TGCAGCGGGGGACAGGGGGCGAACTATGGCTACACCTTC.

Details on this clone: An end of the junction differs from the germline gene, which may be a read error. Other DNA variants within this sample encode the same CDR3. The chain recombines TRBV5-1 with TRBJ1-4; 7 nucleotides line up with TRBD1. This CDR3 has 18 residues. Germline CDR1 is SGHRS and CDR2 is YFSETQ. The CDR3 region has the DNA TGCGCCAGTAGCTACTACCACTTAGGGGGACAGTTTAATGAAAAACTGTTTTTT. Translating it yields CASSYYHLGGQFNEKLFF.

J is TRBJ1-2 and V is TRBV7-9; 7 bases are a match to TRBD1. Looked up from germline, CDR1 is SEHNR and CDR2 is FQNEAQ (reference sequence). Trimming took 5 bases from V and 1 from J; bases not matched to a gene: 7. There are 15 residues in the CDR3. CDR3 sequence reads: CASSQGQELNYGYTF. Written as DNA, the CDR3 is TGTGCCAGCAGCCAAGGACAGGAGCTTAACTATGGCTACACCTTC.

V usage is TRBV5-1 and J usage is TRBJ2-1, with D tentatively TRBD1 (7 bases). The germline V gene has CDR1 SGHRS and CDR2 YFSETQ. Trimming pared 0 bases from V and 10 bases from J, leaving 20 bases between. The CDR3 contains 16 residues. CDR3 coding DNA: TGCGCCAGCAGCTTGGAGGCTTTCCAGGGGGGAAAGGAGCAGTTCTTC. This gives the protein CASSLEAFQGGKEQFF.

The sample holds one count of this clone. The rearrangement uses TRBV27 and TRBJ1-1; D might be TRBD1 (6 bases). Germline V gives CDR1 MNHEY, CDR2 SMNVEV (reference sequence). Deletions cut 4 bases from V and 4 bases from J, with 13 bases between. The CDR3 is 14 amino acids. The CDR3 spells CASSSITGFTEAFF. The DNA for the CDR3 is TGTGCCAGCAGTTCCATAACAGGGTTCACTGAAGCTTTCTTT.

The chain recombines TRBV5-1 with TRBJ1-5; 8 positions agree with TRBD1. The germline gives CDR1 SGHRS, CDR2 YFSETQ. This CDR3 is built from 15 residues. The trim removed 4 bases at V and 6 bases at J, leaving 9 bases unmatched. CDR3 sequence reads: CASSPTTGEAQPQHF. In nucleotides, the CDR3 is TGCGCCAGCAGCCCTACGACAGGGGAGGCTCAGCCCCAGCATTTT.

This sequence joins TRBV7-9 and TRBJ1-2, with a weak D call TRBD1 (6 bases). This CDR3 comprises 17 residues. V was clipped by 1 base and J by 0 bases, with 15 bases between them. The germline V gene encodes CDR1 SEHNR and CDR2 FQNEAQ (reference sequence). In nucleotides, the CDR3 is TGTGCCAGCAGCTTAGGGGTGACAGGCGGAGCTAACTATGGCTACACCTTC. It translates to CASSLGVTGGANYGYTF.

The chain joins TRBV18 to TRBJ1-1; a weak D match, TRBD1 (6 bases). Germline V gives CDR1 KGHSH, CDR2 LQKENI. Trimming took 2 bases from V and 1 from J, leaving 11 bases between them. CDR3 length: 15 residues. CDR3 coding DNA: TGTGCCAGCTCACCAGGCAGGGGCTCGAACACTGAAGCTTTCTTT. It codes for CASSPGRGSNTEAFF. Full variable domain (remainder filled in from reference TRBV18 and TRBJ1-1): NAGVMQNPRHLVRRRGQEARLRCSPMKGHSHVYWYRQLPEEGLKFMVYLQKENIIDESGMPKERFSAEFPKEGPSILRIQQVVRGDSAAYFCASSPGRGSNTEAFFGQGTRLTVV.

V gene TRBV28 combines with J gene TRBJ1-1; the D gene is possibly TRBD1 (5 bases). Germline V lookup: CDR1 MDHEN, CDR2 SYDVKM. Trimming pared 4 bases from V and 4 bases from J, leaving 28 bases between. This CDR3 contains 19 residues. CDR3 in amino acids: CASSWLAFGGRGVGTEAFF. In DNA form, the CDR3 reads TGTGCCAGCAGTTGGTTGGCGTTCGGGGGGAGGGGTGTTGGCACTGAAGCTTTCTTT.

The chain recombines TRBV5-1 with TRBJ2-7, with 13 bases matching TRBD2. The CDR3 sequence is 15 residues long. Germline CDR1 SGHRS, CDR2 YFSETQ. The junction had 7 bases not matched to a gene; V was cut back by 4 bases and J by 6 bases. The CDR3 sequence: CASSRLLAGGGEQYF. DNA for the CDR3: TGCGCCAGCAGCAGGCTACTAGCGGGAGGGGGCGAGCAGTACTTC.

The rearrangement joins TRBV7-2 to TRBJ2-3, with TRBD1 as a possible D gene (5 bases). The CDR3 covers 15 residues. Trimming took 5 bases from V and 1 from J, leaving 13 bases between them. Germline V gives CDR1 SGHTA, CDR2 FQGNSA. The CDR3 nucleotides are TGTGCCAGCAGCAGGGGCTCGGGTGGCACAGATACGCAGTATTTT. The encoded protein is CASSRGSGGTDTQYF.

The rearrangement joins TRBV7-3 to TRBJ2-3; a weak D match, TRBD2 (5 bases). The CDR3 contains 13 residues. Trimming pared 3 bases from V and 6 bases from J, leaving 10 bases between. The germline V gene has CDR1 SGHTA and CDR2 FQGTGA. The CDR3 coding sequence is TGTGCCAGCAGCTTCGGGGTTCAGGATACGCAGTATTTT. Amino acids: CASSFGVQDTQYF. Full variable domain (rest looked up from reference TRBV7-3 and TRBJ2-3): GAGVSQTPSNKVTEKGKYVELRCDPISGHTALYWYRQSLGQGPEFLIYFQGTGAADDSGLPNDRFFAVRPEGSVSTLKIQRTERGDSAVYLCASSFGVQDTQYFGPGTRLTVL.

The chain combines TRBV6-1 with TRBJ2-7; unclear D gene. The CDR3 has 15 residues. Between the trimmed V and J ends, which lost 3 bases and 5 bases, there was a span of 17 bases. Germline values: CDR1 MNHNS, CDR2 SASEGT. The CDR3 spells CASSDGPTPPHEQYF. The CDR3 DNA follows: TGTGCCAGCAGTGATGGTCCTACCCCTCCCCACGAGCAGTACTTC.

This clone was counted once. The rearrangement joins TRBV28 to TRBJ2-7; 9 bases align to TRBD2. The CDR3 is 17 amino acids. With V trimmed by 6 bases and J by 0 bases, 12 bases remained unmatched. Germline V gives CDR1 MDHEN, CDR2 SYDVKM. CDR3 DNA sequence: TGTGCCAGCAGCGAGGGGGGGGGACTAGCCCGCTCCTACGAGCAGTACTTC. It yields the protein CASSEGGGLARSYEQYF.